The clone carrying this TCR beta chain was seen a few times. Its specificity is not known. TCRdb recomputed calls from the reads with MiXCR, one row per CDR3 protein. The data contain more than 140,000 distinct CDR3 sequences, about 6% of them singletons. The data were obtained in a study of T cell repertoires in cytomegalovirus infection. Study as a whole: Matching HLA type and CMV infection were both indicated by public TCR beta signatures. General observations from the study: It was HLA-C-restricted CMV-specific TCR beta clonotypes that dominated the response ex vivo. The cumulative frequency of public TCR beta families identified carriers of CMV plus the relevant HLA.

This CDR3 region has 13 residues. Germline CDR1 is SNHLY and CDR2 is FYNNEI. The ends lost 9 bases at V and 0 bases at J; junction bases unmatched: 2. V and J are TRBV2 and TRBJ1-1; the match to TRBD1 covers 9 bases. Sequencing was done on a sample of PBMCs. This receptor was taken from a human donor in good health (CMV status not recorded). Some clones in this sample may be carry-over from other donors' samples. The CDR3 DNA follows: TGTGCCAGGGGGACAGGGATGAACACTGAAGCTTTCTTT. Translation: CARGTGMNTEAFF.